This is a list of T cell receptor beta chains from one sample in a study of blood T cell repertoires in COVID-19. Some clones are missing from TCRdb's copy, which holds only in-frame ones; the method was immunoSEQ multiplex PCR. The table includes some 200,000 clones, around 85% detected once. Source material: peripheral blood. The origin of the receptors is a woman aged 60-70 years with acute or convalescent COVID-19. The CDR3 runs from the conserved cysteine through the conserved F or W. The D gene is left open where the match is weak. Size values are once, few and many counts, or a class for expanded clones, and some rows have none.

J gene: TRBJ2-5
clone size: .
D gene: .
V gene: TRBV3-1/TRBV3-2
CDR3 DNA: TGTGCCAGCAGCCCTCGCCGGACAGCAGAAGAGACCCAGTACTTC
CDR3 protein: CASSPRRTAEETQYF

J gene: TRBJ2-3
clone size: once
D gene: TRBD2
V gene: TRBV6-4
CDR3 DNA: TGTGCCAGCAGTCTAGCGGGAAAAGACACAGATACGCAGTATTTT
CDR3 protein: CASSLAGKDTDTQYF

J gene: TRBJ2-7
clone size: few
D gene: .
V gene: TRBV7-8
CDR3 DNA: TGTGCCAGCAGCTTGGGGACACGAGGGGACGAGCAGTACTTC
CDR3 protein: CASSLGTRGDEQYF

J gene: TRBJ1-4
clone size: .
D gene: TRBD1
V gene: TRBV19
CDR3 DNA: TGTGCCAGTAGTCGACGGACAGGTCCTAATGAAAAACTGTTTTTT
CDR3 protein: CASSRRTGPNEKLFF

J gene: TRBJ2-2
clone size: few
D gene: .
V gene: TRBV7-9
CDR3 DNA: TGTGCCAGCAGCTTACTTTCCAACACCGGGGAGCTGTTTTTT
CDR3 protein: CASSLLSNTGELFF

J gene: TRBJ1-6
clone size: .
D gene: .
V gene: TRBV5-1
CDR3 DNA: TGCGCCAGCAGCTTGTCGTCGGCAGGCTATAATTCACCCCTCCACTTT
CDR3 protein: CASSLSSAGYNSPLHF

J gene: TRBJ2-5
clone size: .
D gene: TRBD2
V gene: TRBV5-1
CDR3 DNA: TGCGCCAGCAGCATAGGGGAGGGTCAAGAGACCCAGTACTTC
CDR3 protein: CASSIGEGQETQYF

J gene: TRBJ1-6
clone size: few
D gene: .
V gene: TRBV19
CDR3 DNA: TGTGCCAGTAGTTTAACAGGGCATAATTCACCCCTCCACTTT
CDR3 protein: CASSLTGHNSPLHF

J gene: TRBJ1-1
clone size: .
D gene: .
V gene: TRBV19
CDR3 DNA: TGTGCCAGTAGTATGACATACAGGGCCACTGAAGCTTTCTTT
CDR3 protein: CASSMTYRATEAFF

J gene: TRBJ2-1
clone size: .
D gene: .
V gene: TRBV7-9
CDR3 DNA: TGTGCCAGCAACCCGCTAGGATTAGGTGAGCAGTTCTTC
CDR3 protein: CASNPLGLGEQFF

J gene: TRBJ2-1
clone size: .
D gene: TRBD2
V gene: TRBV4-2
CDR3 DNA: TGTGCCAGCAGCCAAGATCCTAGCGGACCTCCCATTTCTGAGCAGTTCTTC
CDR3 protein: CASSQDPSGPPISEQFF

J gene: TRBJ2-5
clone size: .
D gene: TRBD1
V gene: TRBV19
CDR3 DNA: TGTGCCAGTAGTACGACAGGGGTATTGGAGACCCAGTACTTC
CDR3 protein: CASSTTGVLETQYF

J gene: TRBJ1-2
clone size: .
D gene: .
V gene: TRBV6-5
CDR3 DNA: TGTGCCAGCAGTTCCTCACAGCGGACGGGGGGCTACACCTTC
CDR3 protein: CASSSSQRTGGYTF

J gene: TRBJ2-3
clone size: .
D gene: .
V gene: TRBV10-2
CDR3 DNA: TGCGCCAGCAGTGTCAGGTCGGGGAGCACAGATACGCAGTATTTT
CDR3 protein: CASSVRSGSTDTQYF

J gene: TRBJ1-2
clone size: many
D gene: .
V gene: TRBV27
CDR3 DNA: TGTGCCAGCAGTTTATATCGGGATGGCAGAGATGGCTACACCTTC
CDR3 protein: CASSLYRDGRDGYTF

J gene: TRBJ1-2
clone size: .
D gene: TRBD1
V gene: TRBV11-2
CDR3 DNA: TGTGCCAGCAGTTTCGGACAGGGGGCGGATGGCTACACCTTC
CDR3 protein: CASSFGQGADGYTF

J gene: TRBJ1-4
clone size: .
D gene: TRBD1
V gene: TRBV5-4
CDR3 DNA: TGTGCCAGCAGCCTTAGACAGGGAAGTGAAAAACTGTTTTTT
CDR3 protein: CASSLRQGSEKLFF

J gene: TRBJ2-5
clone size: .
D gene: .
V gene: TRBV9
CDR3 DNA: TGTGCCAGCAGCGTAGGCCCGGGAGAGACCCAGTACTTC
CDR3 protein: CASSVGPGETQYF

J gene: TRBJ1-1
clone size: few
D gene: .
V gene: TRBV18
CDR3 DNA: TGTGCCAGCTCACCAGGGGGGTCTGAAGCTTTCTTT
CDR3 protein: CASSPGGSEAFF

J gene: TRBJ2-3
clone size: .
D gene: .
V gene: TRBV6-2/TRBV6-3
CDR3 DNA: TGTGCCAGCAGCGCCACGAGGGCAGATACGCAGTATTTT
CDR3 protein: CASSATRADTQYF

J gene: TRBJ2-1
clone size: .
D gene: .
V gene: TRBV10-2
CDR3 DNA: TGCGCCAGCAGTGAAACCCAGAGCGTCAACGAGCAGTTCTTC
CDR3 protein: CASSETQSVNEQFF

J gene: TRBJ2-1
clone size: .
D gene: TRBD2
V gene: TRBV5-1
CDR3 DNA: TGCGCCAGCAGCTTGGAAGGGACTAGGTCCTACAATGAGCAGTTCTTC
CDR3 protein: CASSLEGTRSYNEQFF

J gene: TRBJ1-4
clone size: once
D gene: .
V gene: TRBV2
CDR3 DNA: TGTGCCAGCAGTAGGGGGAGAATTAATGAAAAACTGTTTTTT
CDR3 protein: CASSRGRINEKLFF

J gene: TRBJ2-2
clone size: .
D gene: .
V gene: TRBV5-1
CDR3 DNA: TGCGCCAGCAGCTTGTCGGTATTTGACGGGGAGCTGTTTTTT
CDR3 protein: CASSLSVFDGELFF

J gene: TRBJ1-2
clone size: .
D gene: TRBD1
V gene: TRBV19
CDR3 DNA: TGTGCCAGTAGCACCCTCTCCGGGACAGGTGGTCTCTATGGCTACACCTTC
CDR3 protein: CASSTLSGTGGLYGYTF

J gene: TRBJ2-3
clone size: .
D gene: TRBD2
V gene: TRBV5-8
CDR3 DNA: TGTGCCAGCAGCTTATTAGCGGGAGGAGATACGCAGTATTTT
CDR3 protein: CASSLLAGGDTQYF

J gene: TRBJ2-2
clone size: .
D gene: TRBD2
V gene: TRBV6-6
CDR3 DNA: TGTGCCAGCAGCCTAGCGGGGGTCGGGGAGCTGTTTTTT
CDR3 protein: CASSLAGVGELFF

J gene: TRBJ1-1
clone size: .
D gene: .
V gene: TRBV7-8
CDR3 DNA: TGTGCCAGCAGCTTAAAGATGGCAGGGACTGAAGCTTTCTTT
CDR3 protein: CASSLKMAGTEAFF

J gene: TRBJ1-3
clone size: .
D gene: .
V gene: TRBV10-3
CDR3 DNA: TGTGCCATCAGTGAGTTTCAGGGGAAGGGAAACACCATATATTTT
CDR3 protein: CAISEFQGKGNTIYF

J gene: TRBJ1-2
clone size: .
D gene: .
V gene: TRBV7-9
CDR3 DNA: TGTGCCAGCAGCTTAGCCGAGGCCGCGGGCTATGGCTACACCTTC
CDR3 protein: CASSLAEAAGYGYTF

J gene: TRBJ2-7
clone size: .
D gene: TRBD1
V gene: TRBV14
CDR3 DNA: TGTGCCAGCAGCCAAGTATCAGGGGGCATGGGGGAGCAGTACTTC
CDR3 protein: CASSQVSGGMGEQYF

J gene: TRBJ2-3
clone size: once
D gene: .
V gene: TRBV9
CDR3 DNA: TGTGCCAGCAGCGTAGGGCTAGAGGTCGCAGATACGCAGTATTTT
CDR3 protein: CASSVGLEVADTQYF

J gene: TRBJ2-2
clone size: .
D gene: TRBD2
V gene: TRBV3-1/TRBV3-2
CDR3 DNA: TGTGCCAGCACCCGGTCTAGCGGTTCGAACACCGGGGAGCTGTTTTTT
CDR3 protein: CASTRSSGSNTGELFF

J gene: TRBJ1-2
clone size: few
D gene: .
V gene: TRBV3-1/TRBV3-2
CDR3 DNA: TGTGCCAGCAGCCCCCATAGGGAGCCCTATGGCTACACCTTC
CDR3 protein: CASSPHREPYGYTF

J gene: TRBJ1-1
clone size: once
D gene: TRBD1
V gene: TRBV30
CDR3 DNA: TGTGCCTGGAGTGTAGCAGGGGGCACTGAAGCTTTCTTT
CDR3 protein: CAWSVAGGTEAFF

J gene: TRBJ1-5
clone size: .
D gene: .
V gene: TRBV7-9
CDR3 DNA: TGTGCCAGCAGCTTAGCCGAGAATCAGCCCCAGCATTTT
CDR3 protein: CASSLAENQPQHF

J gene: TRBJ1-1
clone size: .
D gene: TRBD1
V gene: TRBV28
CDR3 DNA: TGTGCCAGCAGTTATAGGGGGCGTGTCACTGAAGCTTTCTTT
CDR3 protein: CASSYRGRVTEAFF

J gene: TRBJ1-1
clone size: few
D gene: .
V gene: TRBV7-9
CDR3 DNA: TGTGCCAGCAGCTCGGACAGGAACACTGAAGCTTTCTTT
CDR3 protein: CASSSDRNTEAFF

J gene: TRBJ1-2
clone size: .
D gene: TRBD1
V gene: TRBV10-3
CDR3 DNA: TGTGCCATCAGTGACCCGGGACAGGGGATCTATAGCTACACCTTC
CDR3 protein: CAISDPGQGIYSYTF

J gene: TRBJ2-5
clone size: .
D gene: .
V gene: TRBV15
CDR3 DNA: TGTGCCACCAGCAGAGGAGGAACCATCCAAGAGACCCAGTACTTC
CDR3 protein: CATSRGGTIQETQYF

J gene: TRBJ2-1
clone size: .
D gene: TRBD2
V gene: TRBV7-7
CDR3 DNA: TGTGCTAGCAGCGCTAGCGGGGCTAACAATGAGCAGTTCTTC
CDR3 protein: CASSASGANNEQFF

J gene: TRBJ1-6
clone size: .
D gene: .
V gene: TRBV28
CDR3 DNA: TGTGCCAGCAGTTTACGTCCTTCCGATTCACCCCTCCACTTT
CDR3 protein: CASSLRPSDSPLHF

J gene: TRBJ2-2
clone size: once
D gene: TRBD1
V gene: TRBV6-4
CDR3 DNA: TGTGCCAGCAGCCCGGGACAGAGAACCGGGGAGCTGTTTTTT
CDR3 protein: CASSPGQRTGELFF

J gene: TRBJ1-5
clone size: .
D gene: .
V gene: TRBV15
CDR3 DNA: TGTGCCACCAGCCCCGCTGGGTGGGGCCTGGGGGGGCCCCAGCATTTT
CDR3 protein: CATSPAGWGLGGPQHF

J gene: TRBJ1-2
clone size: .
D gene: .
V gene: TRBV3-1/TRBV3-2
CDR3 DNA: TGTGCCAGCAGCCAAGATTTCATCTATGGCTACACCTTC
CDR3 protein: CASSQDFIYGYTF

J gene: TRBJ1-2
clone size: few
D gene: TRBD1
V gene: TRBV3-1/TRBV3-2
CDR3 DNA: TGTGCCAGCAGCCGCTTGCCGCGGACAGGGGTGAATGGCTACACCTTC
CDR3 protein: CASSRLPRTGVNGYTF

J gene: TRBJ1-1
clone size: .
D gene: TRBD1
V gene: TRBV14
CDR3 DNA: TGTGCCAGCAGCCCCTACAGGGGGGTGAACACTGAAGCTTTCTTT
CDR3 protein: CASSPYRGVNTEAFF

J gene: TRBJ1-1
clone size: .
D gene: .
V gene: TRBV5-1
CDR3 DNA: TGCGCCAGCAGCTTGGTAGCGGAGTCCTACACTGAAGCTTTCTTT
CDR3 protein: CASSLVAESYTEAFF

J gene: TRBJ2-3
clone size: .
D gene: .
V gene: TRBV25-1
CDR3 DNA: TGTGCCAGCAGTGAATATCGGGTGGGCACAGATACGCAGTATTTT
CDR3 protein: CASSEYRVGTDTQYF

J gene: TRBJ2-3
clone size: .
D gene: TRBD2
V gene: TRBV7-9
CDR3 DNA: TGTGCCAGCAGCGCAAGTACTAGCGGGAGGGCTCGGACAGATACGCAGTATTTT
CDR3 protein: CASSASTSGRARTDTQYF

J gene: TRBJ1-1
clone size: few
D gene: TRBD1
V gene: TRBV6-5
CDR3 DNA: TGTGCCAGCAGTTCCAGGACAGGGAGCACTGAAGCTTTCTTT
CDR3 protein: CASSSRTGSTEAFF

J gene: TRBJ1-2
clone size: .
D gene: .
V gene: TRBV6-5
CDR3 DNA: TGTGCCAGCAGGGACTGGGGGGTCCACTATGGCTACACCTTC
CDR3 protein: CASRDWGVHYGYTF

J gene: TRBJ2-5
clone size: .
D gene: .
V gene: TRBV19
CDR3 DNA: TGTGCCAGTAGTATTACAGGGCCAGAGACCCAGTACTTC
CDR3 protein: CASSITGPETQYF